The rows below give T cell receptor beta chains drawn from one sample of a study of PD-1 blockade in classical Hodgkin lymphoma. Sequencing used immunoSEQ multiplex PCR; TCRdb keeps in-frame clones, though not all of them. Here the sample spans 60,000 or so clones, roughly nine tenths being singletons. Sequences were derived from peripheral blood mononuclear cells (PBMCs), sampled at baseline. Receptor source: a human donor with classical Hodgkin lymphoma. CDR3s include the opening cysteine and the closing phenylalanine or tryptophan. Fields, in order: clone size, J gene, V gene, D gene, CDR3 DNA, CDR3 protein. The D gene is left open where the match is weak. The size entry is marked missing in some rows and otherwise reads once, few, many or a size class.

clone size: .; J gene: TRBJ2-7; V gene: TRBV5-8; D gene: .; CDR3 DNA: TGTGCCAGCAGCTTTGGAGGGCGCTTGTACGAGCAGTACTTC; CDR3 protein: CASSFGGRLYEQYF
clone size: .; J gene: TRBJ2-7; V gene: TRBV6-5; D gene: .; CDR3 DNA: TGTGCCACCCAAACGGGGTTCTACGAGCAGTACTTC; CDR3 protein: CATQTGFYEQYF
clone size: .; J gene: TRBJ2-5; V gene: TRBV28; D gene: TRBD2; CDR3 DNA: TGTGCCAGCAGTCTAGCGGTTCAAGAGACCCAGTACTTC; CDR3 protein: CASSLAVQETQYF
clone size: once; J gene: TRBJ1-1; V gene: TRBV5-4; D gene: .; CDR3 DNA: TGTGCCAGCAGCTTGCATTCGGAGATCGCTGAAGCTTTCTTT; CDR3 protein: CASSLHSEIAEAFF
clone size: .; J gene: TRBJ2-1; V gene: TRBV7-9; D gene: TRBD2; CDR3 DNA: TGTGCCAGCATCGCCACGGTGCGGGGGAGCTCCTACAATGAGCAGTTCTTC; CDR3 protein: CASIATVRGSSYNEQFF
clone size: .; J gene: TRBJ2-7; V gene: TRBV2; D gene: TRBD1; CDR3 DNA: TGTGCCAGCAACAGGGGCCCCCCCTACGAGCAGTACTTC; CDR3 protein: CASNRGPPYEQYF
clone size: .; J gene: TRBJ2-7; V gene: TRBV18; D gene: .; CDR3 DNA: TGTGCCAGCTCACCACCGGTCGGCGACGAGCAGTACTTC; CDR3 protein: CASSPPVGDEQYF
clone size: .; J gene: TRBJ2-1; V gene: TRBV28; D gene: .; CDR3 DNA: TGTGCCAGCAGTCCGGGTGGGGCTCGAAGTGAGCAGTTCTTC; CDR3 protein: CASSPGGARSEQFF
clone size: .; J gene: TRBJ2-3; V gene: TRBV25-1; D gene: .; CDR3 DNA: TGTGCCAGCAGTGAAGGTTTTGGCACAGATACGCAGTATTTT; CDR3 protein: CASSEGFGTDTQYF
clone size: .; J gene: TRBJ2-1; V gene: TRBV4-2; D gene: TRBD2; CDR3 DNA: TGTGCCAGCAGCCAGCGACTAGCGGAGAGCTCCTACAATGAGCAGTTCTTC; CDR3 protein: CASSQRLAESSYNEQFF
clone size: .; J gene: TRBJ2-6; V gene: TRBV27; D gene: .; CDR3 DNA: TGTGCCAGCAGCCGGGACTCTGGGGCCAACGTCCTGACTTTC; CDR3 protein: CASSRDSGANVLTF
clone size: .; J gene: TRBJ2-7; V gene: TRBV2; D gene: .; CDR3 DNA: TGTGCCAGCAGTGCGGCCTACGAGCAGTACTTC; CDR3 protein: CASSAAYEQYF
clone size: .; J gene: TRBJ2-1; V gene: TRBV5-1; D gene: TRBD2; CDR3 DNA: TGCGCCAGCAGCTTGGAAGGCGGGGGGTCCTACAATGAGCAGTTCTTC; CDR3 protein: CASSLEGGGSYNEQFF
clone size: .; J gene: TRBJ2-3; V gene: TRBV6-1; D gene: TRBD2; CDR3 DNA: TGTGCCAGCAGTGTACTATTAGCGGGCGCTAGCACAGATACGCAGTATTTT; CDR3 protein: CASSVLLAGASTDTQYF
clone size: .; J gene: TRBJ1-5; V gene: TRBV27; D gene: .; CDR3 DNA: TGTGCCAGCAGTTATGGGGCAGGGGAGGGTGTCAATCAGCCCCAGCATTTT; CDR3 protein: CASSYGAGEGVNQPQHF
clone size: .; J gene: TRBJ2-1; V gene: TRBV28; D gene: TRBD2; CDR3 DNA: TGTGCCAGCAGTTTGACTAGCGGGAGCTTAGAGCAGTTCTTC; CDR3 protein: CASSLTSGSLEQFF
clone size: .; J gene: TRBJ2-5; V gene: TRBV4-1; D gene: .; CDR3 DNA: TGCGCCAGCAGCCAAGTTGGACAGCGGAAATTCGGAGAGACCCAGTACTTC; CDR3 protein: CASSQVGQRKFGETQYF
clone size: .; J gene: TRBJ2-7; V gene: TRBV4-1; D gene: .; CDR3 DNA: TGCGCCAGCAGCCAAGAAGACGGAGGGCTCTACAAGCAGTACTTC; CDR3 protein: CASSQEDGGLYKQYF
clone size: .; J gene: TRBJ1-5; V gene: TRBV6-1; D gene: .; CDR3 DNA: TGTGCCAGCAGTGACAGTTATAGCAATCAGCCCCAGCATTTT; CDR3 protein: CASSDSYSNQPQHF
clone size: .; J gene: TRBJ1-2; V gene: TRBV28; D gene: .; CDR3 DNA: TGTGCCAGCAGTTTTCGCCTCCAAGTTTTCCTGACCTATGGCTACACCTTC; CDR3 protein: CASSFRLQVFLTYGYTF
clone size: .; J gene: TRBJ1-2; V gene: TRBV30; D gene: TRBD1; CDR3 DNA: TGTGCCTGGAGAACGACAGGGAGCTATGGCTACACCTTC; CDR3 protein: CAWRTTGSYGYTF
clone size: .; J gene: TRBJ2-1; V gene: TRBV30; D gene: TRBD1; CDR3 DNA: TGTGCCTGGAAAACAGGGGCCAATGAGCAGTTCTTC; CDR3 protein: CAWKTGANEQFF
clone size: .; J gene: TRBJ2-7; V gene: TRBV5-1; D gene: .; CDR3 DNA: TGCGCCAGCAGCTTGGCCGTCAGGGGCTACGAGCAGTACTTC; CDR3 protein: CASSLAVRGYEQYF
clone size: .; J gene: TRBJ1-2; V gene: TRBV5-6; D gene: TRBD1; CDR3 DNA: TGTGCCAGCAGCTTCCGGGACAGTTTCTACACCTTC; CDR3 protein: CASSFRDSFYTF
clone size: .; J gene: TRBJ1-5; V gene: TRBV30; D gene: .; CDR3 DNA: TGTGCCTGGAGTCACGGCCCATCCTTTTACAATCAGCCCCAGCATTTT; CDR3 protein: CAWSHGPSFYNQPQHF
clone size: .; J gene: TRBJ2-1; V gene: TRBV10-3; D gene: .; CDR3 DNA: TGTGCCATCAGTGATCGGGTAAATGAGCAGTTCTTC; CDR3 protein: CAISDRVNEQFF
clone size: once; J gene: TRBJ2-5; V gene: TRBV28; D gene: .; CDR3 DNA: TGTGCCAGCAGTTTTGGGGGGCTTAAGACCCAGTACTTC; CDR3 protein: CASSFGGLKTQYF
clone size: .; J gene: TRBJ1-6; V gene: TRBV28; D gene: .; CDR3 DNA: TGTGCCAGCAGTTCCCACCCCACAGGGAGTTTCGCTTCACCCCTCCACTTT; CDR3 protein: CASSSHPTGSFASPLHF
clone size: .; J gene: TRBJ2-1; V gene: TRBV7-2; D gene: TRBD2; CDR3 DNA: TGTGCCAGCAGCAGCAGACTAGCCAATGAGCAGTTCTTC; CDR3 protein: CASSSRLANEQFF
clone size: .; J gene: TRBJ2-1; V gene: TRBV30; D gene: .; CDR3 DNA: TGTGCCTGGGCCCTCCGGCATGAGCAGTTCTTC; CDR3 protein: CAWALRHEQFF
clone size: .; J gene: TRBJ2-3; V gene: TRBV19; D gene: TRBD2; CDR3 DNA: TGTGCCAGTAGTATAGACCCGAGGGCTAGCGGGTGGCAACATACGCAGTATTTT; CDR3 protein: CASSIDPRASGWQHTQYF
clone size: .; J gene: TRBJ2-7; V gene: TRBV28; D gene: .; CDR3 DNA: TGTGCCAGCAGTTTGGGGCTGGGAGGTTCCTACGAGCAGTACTTC; CDR3 protein: CASSLGLGGSYEQYF
clone size: .; J gene: TRBJ1-4; V gene: TRBV10-3; D gene: .; CDR3 DNA: TGTGCCATCAGTGACAGGCTAACTAATGAAAAACTGTTTTTT; CDR3 protein: CAISDRLTNEKLFF
clone size: .; J gene: TRBJ2-5; V gene: TRBV4-1; D gene: TRBD2; CDR3 DNA: TGCGCCAGCAGCCATACTCTAGCGGGGGCGGAGACCCAGTACTTC; CDR3 protein: CASSHTLAGAETQYF
clone size: .; J gene: TRBJ1-5; V gene: TRBV9; D gene: .; CDR3 DNA: TGTGCCAGCAGCGTAGGGCCCCTCGGTCAGCCCCAGCATTTT; CDR3 protein: CASSVGPLGQPQHF
clone size: .; J gene: TRBJ2-5; V gene: TRBV11-2; D gene: .; CDR3 DNA: TGTGCCAGCAGCTATGACAGGTACCAAGAGACCCAGTACTTC; CDR3 protein: CASSYDRYQETQYF
clone size: once; J gene: TRBJ2-5; V gene: TRBV10-2; D gene: TRBD2; CDR3 DNA: TGCGCCAGCAGTGGCTCTACGACTAGCGGGACCCAGTACTTC; CDR3 protein: CASSGSTTSGTQYF
clone size: .; J gene: TRBJ2-1; V gene: TRBV7-2; D gene: .; CDR3 DNA: TGTGCCAGCAGCCCATCGATGGTAGCGAGCTCCTACAATGAGCAGTTCTTC; CDR3 protein: CASSPSMVASSYNEQFF
clone size: once; J gene: TRBJ2-7; V gene: TRBV4-1; D gene: TRBD1; CDR3 DNA: TGCGCCAGCAGCGTCGACAGGGGGCAGTACGAGCAGTACTTC; CDR3 protein: CASSVDRGQYEQYF
clone size: .; J gene: TRBJ1-4; V gene: TRBV2; D gene: .; CDR3 DNA: TGTGCCAGCAGTTATGACCGACCGCAGGCTAATGAAAAACTGTTTTTT; CDR3 protein: CASSYDRPQANEKLFF
clone size: .; J gene: TRBJ2-7; V gene: TRBV28; D gene: TRBD1; CDR3 DNA: TGTGCCAGCAGTTTGGCAGGGGGCTACTACGAGCAGTACTTC; CDR3 protein: CASSLAGGYYEQYF
clone size: .; J gene: TRBJ2-7; V gene: TRBV27; D gene: .; CDR3 DNA: TGTGCCACCGCCGGGGGTCTCGAGCAGTACTTC; CDR3 protein: CATAGGLEQYF
clone size: .; J gene: TRBJ2-1; V gene: TRBV5-4; D gene: TRBD2; CDR3 DNA: TGTGCCAGCAGCCCTGGGACTAGCGGGAGGCTGAGCTCCTACAATGAGCAGTTCTTC; CDR3 protein: CASSPGTSGRLSSYNEQFF
clone size: .; J gene: TRBJ2-4; V gene: TRBV6-1; D gene: .; CDR3 DNA: TGTGCCAGCAGTGATTGGCCCCAAAACATTCAGTACTTC; CDR3 protein: CASSDWPQNIQYF
clone size: .; J gene: TRBJ2-1; V gene: TRBV6-1; D gene: .; CDR3 DNA: TGTGCCAGCAGTGAACCTGTTAGTTTAGACAATGAGCAGTTCTTC; CDR3 protein: CASSEPVSLDNEQFF